This TCR beta chain was identified during a study of blood T cells in healthy people across ages (dated by TCRdb to the mid-2010s). The study in broad terms: In model experiments, roughly one uniquely barcoded TCR beta cDNA molecule per two T cells was captured by template switching. The donors were split into four age groups: young (average about 16 years), middle-aged (roughly 39), aged (about 56) and long-lived (approximately 80). Using deep sequencing normalized with unique cDNA molecular identifiers, the study measured how TCR beta repertoire diversity changes with age. Using the same blood draw, the study looked at two additional independent replicas of 1 million unique cDNA reads for two donors, one aged 18 to 30 and the other aged 80 or older.

The library relied on 5' RACE. The instrument given in TCRdb is Illumina HiSeq 2500. A second PCR of about 6 to 11 cycles was performed with a sample-barcoded 5' primer and a J-beta primer mix. A unique molecular identifier was introduced onto each TCR beta cDNA molecule by a template-switch 5' adaptor carrying 12 random nucleotides. Each sample yielded at least 2.5 million CDR3-containing paired-end reads. First-strand cDNA was synthesized from all RNA with the Mint cDNA synthesis kit, primed by a TRBC-specific oligonucleotide. All cDNA was treated with uracil-DNA glycosylase and then went through a first 18-cycle PCR with the universal primers M1SS and BC2_uni_R. Regarding the original processing steps: Normalization of each sample was performed by random selection of 1 million high-quality reads, each carrying a distinct molecular identifier. Reads sharing molecular identifiers were discarded rather than binned into consensus sequences. MiTCR, with a Q25 quality threshold and the strictest error-elimination algorithm, was used for CDR3 identification, clonotype clustering and error correction. A nonparametric unseen species model with Euler transformation was used to estimate a lower bound on total TCR beta diversity. The public sequencing data were trimmed at Q25 with fastp and processed into clonotypes with MiXCR by TCRdb, which kept only in-frame beta chains. When rows share a CDR3 protein, they turn into one entry using the most common DNA and genes. The V and J calls and clone size come from TCRdb's table, not from the authors' own analysis. The sample includes 900,000 to 950,000 distinct CDR3 sequences, with under 35% observed a single time. The top ten clones comprise about a tenth of the sample.

Notes on this clonotype: This clone's antigen is unknown. The sample holds no much larger clone one base away, and base qualities are not on file.

Systemically healthy Caucasian individuals from Russia, around 38 in total and aged 6 to 90 years, were included as donors. Approximately 10 milliliters of peripheral blood were collected from each donor into EDTA-treated Vacutainer tubes. PBMCs were isolated by Ficoll-Paque density-gradient centrifugation, with at least 7 million obtained per sample. Trizol reagent was used to extract total RNA from PBMCs, with at least 5.5 micrograms per sample. The percentages of naive CD45RAhigh/CD27high T cells were determined by flow cytometry on a PBMC aliquot from every donor. The full study reports these points: The CMV infection status of donors was not known, potentially confounding age-related changes in expanded clonotypes. As age increased, observed TCR beta diversity per million T cells dropped in a roughly linear way, and a significant reduction was already evident by age 40. There was a strong correlation between observed TCR beta diversity and the percentage of naive T cells measured by flow cytometry. Estimates of total diversity based on one million sequenced T cells were considered lower bounds and underestimates. Compared with the aged group, the long-lived group had more naive CD4+ T cells, fewer expanded clones and increased TCR diversity, a pattern suggesting age selection. Since profiling was done on bulk unsorted PBMCs, naive and antigen-experienced compartments could not be conclusively compared.

According to the germline V gene, CDR1 reads LGHNA and CDR2 reads YSLEER. Reading from cysteine to phenylalanine, the CDR3 counts 14 amino acids. Of the read, only the CDR3 DNA is kept; its 42 bases are in frame from base 1. Trimming takes 3 bases from V and 6 bases from J, and the germline ends sit 11 bases apart. These data also featured in a second study, about T cells of mothers and their children. From that second study: Donors were nine systemically healthy Caucasian individuals: three mothers and their six children. cDNA synthesis used all of the extracted RNA, with about 1.5 ug of RNA in each 15 ul reaction. Sample barcodes and 2-4 random nucleotides were added via the M1S primer in the second PCR. Each mother yielded over 9.5 million TCR beta CDR3 reads and each child about 3 million reads. Thymic selection similarly shapes TCR recombination output in related and unrelated pairs, with minor effect from inherited differences. Normalized repertoire overlap was always found to be slightly, but never significantly, higher in related mother-child pairs than in unrelated mother-child pairs. No persistent microchimeric T cell clones were found, with a detection sensitivity of approximately 100 clones per million clonotypes. To look for features that set related mother-child pairs apart from unrelated individuals, the researchers ran deep NGS to compare the TCR beta repertoires of mothers and children. Mothers averaged about 40 +/- 4 years of age and children averaged around 11 +/- 4 years. After adapter ligation was performed with NEBNext reagents, the libraries were sequenced on an Illumina HiSeq 2000 with 100+100 nt paired-end reads. Mother and child libraries were prepared a month apart and sequenced in separate runs to prevent cross-contamination. Each donor had between roughly 500,000 and 2,200,000 distinct TCR beta clonotypes identified. Naive TCR beta clonotypes were estimated from low-frequency clonotypes matched to each donor's FACS-determined naive share, without sorting.

The clonotype comes from a woman between 40 and 50 years old in good health. Sequenced sample: blood. Recombination joined TRBV4-3 with TRBJ2-2; too little of a D gene remains to name it. The CDR3 loop reads CASSQGFSPGELFF. DNA sequence: TGCGCCAGCAGCCAGGGGTTTAGTCCCGGGGAGCTGTTTTTT.